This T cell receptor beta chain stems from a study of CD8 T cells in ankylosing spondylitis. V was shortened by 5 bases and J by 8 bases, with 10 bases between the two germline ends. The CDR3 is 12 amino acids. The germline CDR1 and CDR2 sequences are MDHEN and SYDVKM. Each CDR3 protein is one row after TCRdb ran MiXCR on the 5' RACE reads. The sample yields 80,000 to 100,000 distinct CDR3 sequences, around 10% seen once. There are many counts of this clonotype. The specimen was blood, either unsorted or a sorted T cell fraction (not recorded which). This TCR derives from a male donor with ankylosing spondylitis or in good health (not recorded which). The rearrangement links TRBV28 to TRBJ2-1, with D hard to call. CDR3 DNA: TGTGCCAGCAGTACCTGGGCCGATGAGCAGTTCTTC. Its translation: CASSTWADEQFF.